This T cell receptor (beta chain) was identified in a study of CD8 T cells in ankylosing spondylitis. Germline V gene sequence: CDR1 SGHTA, CDR2 FQGNSA. The J segment lost 7 bases and the V segment lost 6 bases, leaving 3 bases of the junction unmatched. The length of the CDR3 is 12 residues. This clonotype was observed at least ten times. TCRdb analysed the 5' RACE reads with MiXCR anew, one entry per CDR3 protein. Counted here are over 95,000 distinct CDR3 sequences, roughly 8.3% occurring once; the ten biggest clones make up 9.9%. This sequence originates from a male donor with ankylosing spondylitis or in good health (not recorded which). The chain employs TRBV7-2 and TRBJ2-3; 8 positions agree with TRBD1. The specimen was blood, either unsorted or a sorted T cell fraction (not recorded which). The DNA for the CDR3 is TGTGCCAGCAGGGACAGGGATAATACGCAGTATTTT. It codes for CASRDRDNTQYF.